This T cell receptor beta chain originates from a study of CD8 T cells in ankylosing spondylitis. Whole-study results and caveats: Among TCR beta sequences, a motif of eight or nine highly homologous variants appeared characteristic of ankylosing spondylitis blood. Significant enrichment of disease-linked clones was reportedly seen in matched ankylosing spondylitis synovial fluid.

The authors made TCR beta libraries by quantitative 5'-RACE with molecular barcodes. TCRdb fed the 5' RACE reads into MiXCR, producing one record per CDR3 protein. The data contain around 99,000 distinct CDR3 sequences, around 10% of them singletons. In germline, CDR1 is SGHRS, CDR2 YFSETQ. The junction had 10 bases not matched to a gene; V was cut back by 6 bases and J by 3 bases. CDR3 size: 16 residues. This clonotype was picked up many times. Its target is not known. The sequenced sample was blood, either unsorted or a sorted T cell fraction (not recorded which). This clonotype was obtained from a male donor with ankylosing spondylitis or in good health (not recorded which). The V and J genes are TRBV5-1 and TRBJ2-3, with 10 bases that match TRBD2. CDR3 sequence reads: CASIEAGGPWTDTQYF. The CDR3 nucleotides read TGCGCCAGCATTGAAGCGGGGGGGCCATGGACAGATACGCAGTATTTT.